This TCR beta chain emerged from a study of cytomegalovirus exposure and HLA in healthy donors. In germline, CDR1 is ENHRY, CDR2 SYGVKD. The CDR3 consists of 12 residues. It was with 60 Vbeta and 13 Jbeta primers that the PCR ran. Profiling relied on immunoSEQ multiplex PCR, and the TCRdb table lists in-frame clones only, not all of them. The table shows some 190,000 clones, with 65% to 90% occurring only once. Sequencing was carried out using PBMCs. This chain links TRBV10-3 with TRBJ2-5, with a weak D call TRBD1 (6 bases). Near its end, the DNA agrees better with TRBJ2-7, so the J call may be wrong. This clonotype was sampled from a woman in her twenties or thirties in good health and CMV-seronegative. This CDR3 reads CAVDRFSYEQYF. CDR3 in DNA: TGTGCCGTCGACAGGTTTTCCTACGAGCAGTACTTC.